This T cell receptor (beta chain) stems from a study of regulatory dendritic cells for organ transplantation. Details on this clone: Its antigen remains unidentified. Mismatch with germline at one junction end may stem from a read error.

In germline, CDR1 is SGHTA, CDR2 FQGNSA. The CDR3 spans 15 residues. This table comes from immunoSEQ multiplex PCR, and its TCRdb copy is limited to in-frame clones, with some not included. The sample has around 19,000 clones, 75% to 90% seen once. Allogeneic regulatory or mature dendritic cells were co-cultured for approximately 5 days with CFSE-labeled sorted T cells at 1:10. Sequencing was performed on naive CD4+ T cells from blood cultured with regulatory dendritic cells. The sample's subset: CD45RA+ naive T cells. The chain couples TRBV7-2 to TRBJ2-1; 13 nucleotides match TRBD2. This clonotype originated in a human donor in good health. The CDR3 DNA reads TGTGCCAGCAGCTTAGTACTAGCGGGGGGGCCGGAGCGGTTCTTC. As protein: CASSLVLAGGPERFF.